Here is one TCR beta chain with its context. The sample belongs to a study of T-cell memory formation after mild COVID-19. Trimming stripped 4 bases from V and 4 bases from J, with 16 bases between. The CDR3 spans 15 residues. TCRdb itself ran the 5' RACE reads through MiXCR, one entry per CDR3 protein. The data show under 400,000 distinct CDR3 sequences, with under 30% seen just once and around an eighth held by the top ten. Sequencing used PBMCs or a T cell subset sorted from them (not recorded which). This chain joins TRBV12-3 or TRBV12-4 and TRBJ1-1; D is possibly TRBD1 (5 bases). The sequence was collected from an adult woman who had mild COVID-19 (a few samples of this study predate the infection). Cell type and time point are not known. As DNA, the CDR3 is TGTGCCAGCAGTTCTATGGGGGGTAGGAGCACTGAAGCTTTCTTT. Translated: CASSSMGGRSTEAFF.